This T cell receptor (beta chain) came from a study of T cells after yellow fever vaccination. The study, taken as a whole, reports: FACS-sorted repertoires could harbor abundant contaminating bulk-population clonotypes. Few clonotypes appeared in both CD4 and CD8 compartments. Subsequent to the booster, the majority of primary-vaccination clones reappeared (around 96% CD4, about 90% CD8).

This clonotype has more than one count but fewer than ten. Its antigen is not known. This CDR3 contains 11 residues. Germline V gene data show CDR1 as SGHAT and CDR2 as FQNNGV. V lost 6 bases and J 5 bases, leaving 4 bases between the germline ends. Universal primer sites and UMIs were introduced during 5'RACE template-switching synthesis of TCR cDNA. Each CDR3 protein gets one entry after TCRdb re-called the 5' RACE reads with MiXCR. The table lists over 300,000 distinct CDR3 sequences, about 6.6% of them singletons. The specimen was PBMCs, collected approximately 47 days after the first yellow fever vaccination. The clonotype was recovered from a man aged 18 to 30 who received the YFV17D yellow fever vaccine. This rearrangement joins TRBV11-2 to TRBJ1-4; D is uncertain. CDR3 amino acids: CASRENEKLFF. CDR3 nucleotide sequence: TGTGCCAGCAGAGAGAATGAAAAACTGTTTTTT.